Presented here are 32 T cell receptor beta chains from one specimen sequenced in a study of blood T cells in healthy people across ages. Through a sample-barcoded 5' primer and a J-beta primer mix, a second PCR was run for roughly 6 to 11 cycles. TCRdb recomputed calls from the 5' RACE reads with MiXCR, one row per CDR3 protein. The sample carries 700,000 to 900,000 distinct CDR3 sequences, around a quarter recorded once. This sample also appeared in a second study, on T cells of mothers and their children.

The source material was blood. All receptors come from a boy younger than 18 in good health.

With regard to this clonotype: At one boundary the junction diverges from the germline segment, which might be a read error. The genes are TRBV25-1 and TRBJ1-5; 8 bases map to TRBD1. Germline V gives CDR1 MGHDK, CDR2 SYGVNS. The CDR3 loop spans 16 amino acids. CDR3 in DNA: TGTACCAGCAGGTGCAGGGGGCTTGGGCGCAATCAGCCCCAGCATTTT. This translates into CTSRCRGLGRNQPQHF.

The CDR3 reads CASSQVRGTNYGYTF. CDR3 DNA: TGTGCCAGCAGCCAAGTTCGGGGGACCAACTATGGCTACACCTTC. The chain carries TRBV3-1 and TRBJ1-2, with D tentatively TRBD1 (5 bases). Germline assignment: CDR1 LGHDT and CDR2 YNNKEL (reference sequence). This CDR3 region has 15 residues. V dropped 1 base and J dropped 2 bases, with 11 bases sitting between them.

This clonotype turned up a few times. This sequence joins TRBV5-1 and TRBJ2-3; possibly TRBD2 for D (7 bases). V lost 3 bases, J lost 6 bases, and 17 bases lay in between. The CDR3 consists of 15 residues. Germline CDR1 SGHRS, CDR2 YFSETQ. CDR3 residues: CASSSEWGGADTQYF. As DNA, the CDR3 is TGCGCCAGCAGCTCGGAATGGGGGGGGGCTGATACGCAGTATTTT.

The chain has TRBV5-1 and TRBJ2-2; TRBD2 matches 9 bases. V lost 1 base to trimming and J lost 5 bases; unmatched junction nucleotides: 3. The CDR3 spans 15 residues. The germline V gene has CDR1 SGHRS and CDR2 YFSETQ. The CDR3 loop is CASSLFTSGTGELFF. Here the CDR3 DNA reads TGCGCCAGCAGCTTGTTCACTAGCGGGACCGGGGAGCTGTTTTTT.

The rearrangement links TRBV18 to TRBJ2-5; D unclear. CDR1 and CDR2 (germline): KGHSH, LQKENI. This CDR3 contains 14 residues. Trimming removed 2 bases at V and 1 base at J, with 8 bases between. CDR3 residues: CASSPGNGQETQYF. Here the CDR3 DNA reads TGTGCCAGCTCACCAGGAAATGGCCAAGAGACCCAGTACTTC.

This chain connects TRBV3-1 to TRBJ2-6, with 7 bases matching TRBD2. This CDR3 is built from 16 residues. In germline, CDR1 is LGHDT, CDR2 YNNKEL (reference sequence). Germline trimming cut 4 bases from V and 2 bases from J; bases unmatched to any gene: 5. The CDR3 nucleotides read TGTGCCAGCAGCCCCATGGGAGGGGCTGGGGCCAACGTCCTGACTTTC. This sequence encodes CASSPMGGAGANVLTF.

The rearrangement links TRBV29-1 to TRBJ2-2, with no clear D. The CDR3 sequence is 13 residues long. The germline V gene has CDR1 SQVTM and CDR2 ANQGSEA. V was clipped by 0 bases and J by 7 bases, with 9 bases between them. CDR3 sequence (DNA): TGCAGCGTTGAAGATCTGGTTGGCGGGGAGCTGTTTTTT. This gives the protein CSVEDLVGGELFF.

This clonotype has more than one count but fewer than ten. The chain couples TRBV6-5 to TRBJ2-4; D remains unclear. The CDR3 is 17 amino acids. Germline lookup yields CDR1 MNHEY and CDR2 SVGAGI. V dropped 4 bases and J dropped 5 bases, with 21 bases sitting between them. The CDR3 sequence: CASSSPMARAEENIQYF. The DNA for the CDR3 is TGTGCCAGCAGTTCACCTATGGCGCGCGCGGAAGAAAACATTCAGTACTTC.

This chain links TRBV5-1 with TRBJ2-5, with TRBD2 as a possible D gene (6 bases). CDR3 length equals 15 residues. Trimming took 0 bases from V and 5 from J, leaving 14 bases between them. Germline V lookup: CDR1 SGHRS, CDR2 YFSETQ. The CDR3 sequence is CASSLGRPEGETQYF. The CDR3 bases are TGCGCCAGCAGCTTGGGACGGCCGGAGGGCGAGACCCAGTACTTC.

In nucleotides, the CDR3 is TGCAGCGTTGAGCCGCGACCAGATACGCAGTATTTT. Protein: CSVEPRPDTQYF. This chain connects TRBV29-1 to TRBJ2-3; D remains unclear. The V gene's germline CDR1 is SQVTM and CDR2 ANQGSEA. The V end was cut by 3 bases, the J end by 4 bases, with 8 bases between. This CDR3 has 12 residues.

This clonotype is a singleton in its sample. The rearrangement uses TRBV4-1 and TRBJ1-2; 8 bases agree with TRBD1. V lost 3 bases to trimming and J lost 4 bases; unmatched junction nucleotides: 4. The CDR3 totals 14 residues. CDR1 is MGHRA and CDR2 is YSYEKL in the germline V gene. The DNA of the CDR3 is TGCGCCAGCAGCCATATCGGACAGGGCTATGGCTACACCTTC. Translation: CASSHIGQGYGYTF.

There are a few counts of this clonotype. The V gene is TRBV12-3 or TRBV12-4, the J gene TRBJ2-5; no clear D gene. The better agreement between TRBJ2-1 and the DNA end casts doubt on the J call. The CDR3 is made up of 12 amino acids. CDR3 in DNA: TGTGCCAGCAGTTTAAGGACGGGTGAGCAGTTCTTC. It yields the protein CASSLRTGEQFF.

V is TRBV6-5 and J is TRBJ1-6; 7 bases are shared with TRBD1. CDR3 length: 14 residues. With V trimmed by 2 bases and J by 14 bases, 9 bases remained unmatched. Germline loops: CDR1 MNHEY, CDR2 SVGAGI. The chain's CDR3 is CASSYGGRQGSLHF. As DNA, the CDR3 is TGTGCCAGCAGTTACGGGGGGAGACAGGGATCCCTCCACTTT.

The chain joins TRBV29-1 to TRBJ2-1, with D perhaps matching TRBD1 or TRBD2 (6 bases each). The CDR3 loop spans 14 amino acids. Trimming removed 4 bases at V and 4 bases at J, with 14 bases between. CDR1 is SQVTM, CDR2 ANQGSEA, per germline. The CDR3 region has the DNA TGCAGCGTTGTTGTCGGGGGCCTTTACAATGAGCAGTTCTTC. This codes for CSVVVGGLYNEQFF.

V is TRBV9 and J is TRBJ1-4, with no clear D. CDR3 size: 15 residues. Trimming left V 0 bases short and J 5 bases short, with 11 bases between. Germline V gene data show CDR1 as SGDLS and CDR2 as YYNGEE. The CDR3 coding sequence is TGTGCCAGCAGCGTAGGAACTGCGGAGAATGAAAAACTGTTTTTT. Encoded protein: CASSVGTAENEKLFF.

The chain combines TRBV2 with TRBJ2-1; 9 positions match TRBD2. Trimming at V came to 6 bases and at J to 5 bases, leaving 5 bases not matched to a gene. The CDR3 has 14 amino acids. Germline assignment: CDR1 SNHLY and CDR2 FYNNEI. CDR3 sequence (DNA): TGTGCCAGCAGCAAGCGGGGGGTGCACAATGAGCAGTTCTTC. Protein product: CASSKRGVHNEQFF.

In its sample, this clonotype was seen a few times. The rearrangement joins TRBV6-2 or TRBV6-3 to TRBJ2-7; 13 bases line up with TRBD2. The CDR3 is 16 amino acids. CDR1 and CDR2 from the germline V gene are MNHEY and SVGEGT. Trimming took 5 bases from V and 0 from J; bases not matched to a gene: 4. Here the CDR3 DNA reads TGTGCCAGCAGTCAAGGGACTAGCGGGGCCTCCTACGAGCAGTACTTC. Translation gives CASSQGTSGASYEQYF.

This clonotype was recorded only once. Just one base apart from a much larger clone, this may be a read error. The chain joins TRBV14 to TRBJ2-5; tentatively, D is TRBD2 (5 bases). Per germline, CDR1 SGHDN and CDR2 FVKESK. The CDR3 has 13 amino acids. The germline V and J ends were trimmed by 6 bases and 5 bases, with 13 bases remaining between them. DNA of the CDR3: TGTGCCAGCAGGGCGATAGGAGGCGAGACCCAGTACTTC. This sequence encodes CASRAIGGETQYF.

The rearrangement uses TRBV20-1 and TRBJ2-2; D is perhaps TRBD1 or TRBD2 (6 bases each). Germline CDR1 is DFQATT and CDR2 is SNEGSKA (reference sequence). This CDR3 spans 13 amino acids. V gave up 6 bases and J gave up 7 bases, with 15 bases separating them. The CDR3 spells CSARDRRVGELFF. The CDR3 DNA reads as TGCAGTGCACGAGACAGGAGGGTCGGGGAGCTGTTTTTT.

This clonotype has a handful of counts. The chain joins TRBV9 to TRBJ2-3, with TRBD2 identical over 7 bases. The CDR3 has 17 residues. V lost 4 bases, J lost 1 base, and 12 bases stayed unmatched. Germline CDR1 and CDR2: SGDLS and YYNGEE. The chain's CDR3 is CASSPRGAGQGTDTQYF. Here the CDR3 DNA reads TGTGCCAGCAGCCCCCGAGGAGCGGGGCAAGGCACAGATACGCAGTATTTT.

The sample holds many counts of this clonotype. The chain employs TRBV4-2 and TRBJ2-7, with D uncertain. Trimming pared 0 bases from V and 9 bases from J, leaving 9 bases between. The CDR3 is made up of 12 amino acids. In germline, CDR1 is LGHNA, CDR2 YNFKEQ. CDR3 coding DNA: TGTGCCAGCAGCCAAGATAACAAGGTGCAGTACTTC. Translated: CASSQDNKVQYF.

In its sample, this clonotype was seen a few times. The V and J genes are TRBV28 and TRBJ1-1, with 8 bases fitting TRBD1. The junction had 10 bases not matched to a gene; V was cut back by 6 bases and J by 4 bases. The CDR3 extends over 15 amino acids. The V gene's germline CDR1 is MDHEN and CDR2 SYDVKM. The CDR3 reads CASSPYTGGGTEAFF. CDR3 coding DNA: TGTGCCAGCAGCCCTTACACAGGGGGGGGCACTGAAGCTTTCTTT.

V is TRBV7-3 and J is TRBJ2-7; tentatively, D is TRBD1 or TRBD2 (7 bases each). Trimming stripped 4 bases from V and 4 bases from J, with 14 bases between. Germline loops: CDR1 SGHTA, CDR2 FQGTGA. The CDR3 runs 14 residues. This CDR3 reads CASSYTGEGYEQYF. The CDR3, as DNA: TGTGCCAGCAGCTATACAGGGGAGGGATACGAGCAGTACTTC.

This clonotype was detected a few times. V usage is TRBV2 and J usage is TRBJ2-7; 8 bases map to TRBD2. The J segment lost 2 bases and the V segment lost 2 bases, leaving 11 bases of the junction unmatched. The CDR3 runs 17 residues. Germline CDR1 reads SNHLY; CDR2 reads FYNNEI. The DNA of the CDR3 is TGTGCCAGCAGTGAACGGGCGGGGGGCTACGAAACCTACGAGCAGTACTTC. Translating it yields CASSERAGGYETYEQYF.

This clonotype was counted between two and nine times. This chain connects TRBV5-1 to TRBJ2-4, with a tentative D call TRBD1 (6 bases). Trimming stripped 4 bases from V and 5 bases from J, with 16 bases between. Per germline, CDR1 SGHRS and CDR2 YFSETQ. This CDR3 region has 15 residues. The CDR3 DNA reads TGCGCCAGCAGCCTCCGGGACACAGTGCAAAACATTCAGTACTTC. Residues: CASSLRDTVQNIQYF.

In this sample, this clonotype turned up a few times. This chain connects TRBV20-1 to TRBJ2-7; D unclear. Germline-derived CDR1 and CDR2 are DFQATT and SNEGSKA (reference sequence). There are 14 residues in the CDR3. With 2 bases removed from V and 0 bases from J, the gap between germline ends came to 11 bases. The CDR3 DNA is TGCAGTGCTAGAACGAGGCGGAGCTCCTACGAGCAGTACTTC. This sequence encodes CSARTRRSSYEQYF.

The CDR3 is CAISEPGQGDQPQHF. CDR3 coding DNA: TGTGCCATCAGTGAGCCAGGACAGGGGGATCAGCCCCAGCATTTT. The chain employs TRBV10-3 and TRBJ1-5; 10 bases match TRBD1. The CDR3 spans 15 residues. Germline loops: CDR1 ENHRY, CDR2 SYGVKD. Trimming removed 2 bases from V and 5 bases from J; junction bases left unmatched: 3.

The gene calls are TRBV4-2 and TRBJ1-2, with TRBD1 identical over 12 bases. Trimming at V came to 2 bases and at J to 3 bases, leaving 4 bases not matched to a gene. The CDR3 length is 16 residues. Germline V gene lookup returns CDR1 LGHNA and CDR2 YNFKEQ. CDR3 DNA: TGTGCCAGCAGCCAACCCGGGACAGGGGGCGACTATGGCTACACCTTC. This translates into CASSQPGTGGDYGYTF.

This chain uses TRBV3-1 with TRBJ2-5; D is uncertain. The J call may be mistaken, given a closer DNA end match to TRBJ2-7. This CDR3 contains 14 residues. The germline CDR1 and CDR2 sequences are LGHDT and YNNKEL (reference sequence). This CDR3 is CASSLQSPSYEQYF. The CDR3 DNA sequence: TGTGCCAGCAGCCTCCAGTCCCCCTCCTACGAGCAGTACTTC.

The V and J genes are TRBV12-5 and TRBJ1-5; the D is unclear. The germline V gene has CDR1 LGHNT and CDR2 FRNRAP. This CDR3 has 12 amino acids. V lost 3 bases and J 6 bases, leaving 6 bases between the germline ends. The chain's CDR3 is CASGFGLQPQHF. DNA for the CDR3: TGTGCTAGTGGTTTCGGCCTTCAGCCCCAGCATTTT.

V and J are TRBV6-6 and TRBJ2-7, with TRBD1 matching over 7 bases. Trimming cost V 6 bases and J 4 bases; bases outside gene matches: 12. The germline CDR1 and CDR2 sequences are MNHNY and SVGAGI (reference sequence). The CDR3 loop spans 15 amino acids. In nucleotides, the CDR3 is TGTGCCAGCAGACGACCCCAGGGGGTGAAGTACGAGCAGTACTTC. Amino acid sequence: CASRRPQGVKYEQYF.

This clonotype has more than one count but fewer than ten. The chain has TRBV2 and TRBJ2-7; D is unresolved. With 4 bases removed from V and 0 bases from J, the gap between germline ends came to 10 bases. Germline V gene lookup returns CDR1 SNHLY and CDR2 FYNNEI. This CDR3 has 14 amino acids. The CDR3 reads CASSGEQSSYEQYF. The CDR3 DNA reads TGTGCCAGCAGTGGGGAACAGAGCTCCTACGAGCAGTACTTC.